The clone carrying this TCR beta chain was counted ten times or more. Its antigen is unidentified. Each CDR3 protein gets one entry after TCRdb re-called the 5' RACE reads with MiXCR. The repertoire holds a few hundred thousand distinct CDR3 sequences, with about 4% as singletons. This sample was included in a study of T cells after yellow fever vaccination. General study results and limits: From the bulk population, abundant clonotypes could contaminate and appear within FACS-sorted repertoires.

CDR1 and CDR2 from the germline V gene are DFQATT and SNEGSKA (reference sequence). The CDR3 length is 17 residues. Germline trimming cut 4 bases from V and 4 bases from J; bases unmatched to any gene: 15. The receptor comes from a man aged 18 to 35 who received the YFV17D yellow fever vaccine. Sequences were derived from PBMCs, sampled 5 days after the yellow fever booster vaccination. V and J are TRBV20-1 and TRBJ2-1, with 8 bases identical to TRBD2. The CDR3 sequence is CSATQVRGGPGYNEQFF. The CDR3, as DNA: TGCAGTGCTACCCAAGTGCGCGGGGGGCCCGGATACAATGAGCAGTTCTTC.